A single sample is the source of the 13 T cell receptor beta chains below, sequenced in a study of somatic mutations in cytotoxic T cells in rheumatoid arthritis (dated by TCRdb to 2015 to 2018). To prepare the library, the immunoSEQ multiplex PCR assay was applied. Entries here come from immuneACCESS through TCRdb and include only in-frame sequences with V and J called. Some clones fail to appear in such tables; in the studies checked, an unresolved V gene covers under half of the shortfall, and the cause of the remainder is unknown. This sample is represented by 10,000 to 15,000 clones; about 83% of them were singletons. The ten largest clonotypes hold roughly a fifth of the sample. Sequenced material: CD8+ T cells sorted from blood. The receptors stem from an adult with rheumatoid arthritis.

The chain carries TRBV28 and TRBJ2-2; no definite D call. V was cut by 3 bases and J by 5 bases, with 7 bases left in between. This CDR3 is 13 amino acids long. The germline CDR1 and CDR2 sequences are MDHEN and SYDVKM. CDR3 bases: TGTGCCAGCAGTTTTAGGAGAACCGGGGAGCTGTTTTTT. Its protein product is CASSFRRTGELFF.

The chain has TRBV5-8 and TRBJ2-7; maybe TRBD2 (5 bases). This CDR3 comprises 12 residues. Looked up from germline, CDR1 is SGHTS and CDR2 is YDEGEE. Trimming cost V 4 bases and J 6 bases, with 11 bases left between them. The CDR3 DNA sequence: TGTGCCAGCAGCGGGAGTCTTGGCGAGCAGTACTTC. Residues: CASSGSLGEQYF.

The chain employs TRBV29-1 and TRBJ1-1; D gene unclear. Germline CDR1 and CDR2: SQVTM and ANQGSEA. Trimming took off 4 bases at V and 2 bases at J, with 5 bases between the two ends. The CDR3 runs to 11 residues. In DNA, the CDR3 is TGCAGCGTTGTTATAAACACTGAAGCTTTCTTT. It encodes CSVVINTEAFF.

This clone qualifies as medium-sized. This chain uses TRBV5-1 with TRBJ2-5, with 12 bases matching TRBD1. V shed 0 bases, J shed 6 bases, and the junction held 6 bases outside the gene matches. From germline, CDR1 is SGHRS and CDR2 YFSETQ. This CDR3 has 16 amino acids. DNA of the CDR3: TGCGCCAGCAGCTTGGACGGGACAGGGGGCCTGAAGACCCAGTACTTC. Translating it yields CASSLDGTGGLKTQYF.

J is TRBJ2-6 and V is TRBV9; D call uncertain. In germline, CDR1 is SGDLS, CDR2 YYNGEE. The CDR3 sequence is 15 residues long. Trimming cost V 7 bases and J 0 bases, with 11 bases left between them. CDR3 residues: CASGIENSGANVLTF. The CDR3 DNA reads TGTGCCAGCGGAATAGAGAACTCTGGGGCCAACGTCCTGACTTTC.

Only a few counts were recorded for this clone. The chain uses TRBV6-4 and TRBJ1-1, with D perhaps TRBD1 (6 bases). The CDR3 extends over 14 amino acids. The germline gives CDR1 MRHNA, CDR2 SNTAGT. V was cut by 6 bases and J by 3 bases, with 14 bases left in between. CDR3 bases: TGTGCCAGCAGGCCACAGGGCTGGGACACTGAAGCTTTCTTT. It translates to CASRPQGWDTEAFF.

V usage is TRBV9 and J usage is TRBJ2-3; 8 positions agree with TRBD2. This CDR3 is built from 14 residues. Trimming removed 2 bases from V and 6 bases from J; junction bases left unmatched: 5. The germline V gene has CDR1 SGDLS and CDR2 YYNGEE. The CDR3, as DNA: TGTGCCAGCAGCGTGCAGCGGGGGAGGGATACGCAGTATTTT. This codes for CASSVQRGRDTQYF.

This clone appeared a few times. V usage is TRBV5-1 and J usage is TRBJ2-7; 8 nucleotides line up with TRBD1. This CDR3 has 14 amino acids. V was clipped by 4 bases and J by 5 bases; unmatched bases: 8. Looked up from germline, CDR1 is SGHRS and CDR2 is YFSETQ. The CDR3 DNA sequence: TGCGCCAGCAGCACGGACAGGGCAGTAAACGAGCAGTACTTC. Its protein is CASSTDRAVNEQYF.

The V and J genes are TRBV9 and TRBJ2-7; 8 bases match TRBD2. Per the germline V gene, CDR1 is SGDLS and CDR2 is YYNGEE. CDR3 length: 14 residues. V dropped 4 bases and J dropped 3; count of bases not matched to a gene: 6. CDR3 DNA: TGTGCCAGCAGCCCTCCAAGCGGGAGCTACGAGCAGTACTTC. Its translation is CASSPPSGSYEQYF. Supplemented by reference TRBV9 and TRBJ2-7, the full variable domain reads DSGVTQTPKHLITATGQRVTLRCSPRSGDLSVYWYQQSLDQGLQFLIQYYNGEERAKGNILERFSAQQFPDLHSELNLSSLELGDSALYFCASSPPSGSYEQYFGPGTRLTVT.

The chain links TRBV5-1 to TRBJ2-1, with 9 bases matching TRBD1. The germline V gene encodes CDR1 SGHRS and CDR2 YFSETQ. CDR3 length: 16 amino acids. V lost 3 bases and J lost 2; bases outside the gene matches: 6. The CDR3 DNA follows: TGCGCCAGCAGCTCCCGGACAGGGGCAACCTACAATGAGCAGTTCTTC. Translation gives CASSSRTGATYNEQFF.

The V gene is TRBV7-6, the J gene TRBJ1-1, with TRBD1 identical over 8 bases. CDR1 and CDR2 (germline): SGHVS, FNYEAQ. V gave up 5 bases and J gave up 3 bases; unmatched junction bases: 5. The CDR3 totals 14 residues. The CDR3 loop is CASSHRGFDTEAFF. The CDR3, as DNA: TGTGCCAGCAGCCACAGGGGGTTCGACACTGAAGCTTTCTTT.

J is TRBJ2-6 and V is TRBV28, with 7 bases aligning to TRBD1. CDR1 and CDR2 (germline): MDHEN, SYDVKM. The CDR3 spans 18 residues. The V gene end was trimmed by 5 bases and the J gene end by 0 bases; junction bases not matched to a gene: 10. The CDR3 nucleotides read TGTGCCAGCAGTCCCCCCGGGACAGTTATCTCTGGGGCCAACGTCCTGACTTTC. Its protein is CASSPPGTVISGANVLTF.

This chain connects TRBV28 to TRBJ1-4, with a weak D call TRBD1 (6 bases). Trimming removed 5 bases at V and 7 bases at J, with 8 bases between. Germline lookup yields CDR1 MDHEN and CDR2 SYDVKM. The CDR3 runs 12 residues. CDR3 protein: CASSRTVEKLFF. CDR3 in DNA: TGTGCCAGCAGTCGGACAGTTGAAAAACTGTTTTTT.